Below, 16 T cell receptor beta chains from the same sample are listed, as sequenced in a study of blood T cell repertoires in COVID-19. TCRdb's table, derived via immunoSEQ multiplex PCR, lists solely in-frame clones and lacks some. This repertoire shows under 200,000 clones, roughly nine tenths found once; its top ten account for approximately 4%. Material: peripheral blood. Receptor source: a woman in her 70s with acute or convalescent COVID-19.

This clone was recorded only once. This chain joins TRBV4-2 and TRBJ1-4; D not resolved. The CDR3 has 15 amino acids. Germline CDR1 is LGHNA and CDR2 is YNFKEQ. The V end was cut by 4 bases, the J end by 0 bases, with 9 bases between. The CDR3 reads CASSPSTATNEKLFF. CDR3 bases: TGTGCCAGCAGCCCATCGACTGCAACTAATGAAAAACTGTTTTTT.

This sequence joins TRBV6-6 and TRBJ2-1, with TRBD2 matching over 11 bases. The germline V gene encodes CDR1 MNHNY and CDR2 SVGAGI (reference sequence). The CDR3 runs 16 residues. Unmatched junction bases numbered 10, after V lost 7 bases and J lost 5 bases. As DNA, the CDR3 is TGTGCCAGCACCCGATCCCTGGGACTAGCGGACAATGAGCAGTTCTTC. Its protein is CASTRSLGLADNEQFF.

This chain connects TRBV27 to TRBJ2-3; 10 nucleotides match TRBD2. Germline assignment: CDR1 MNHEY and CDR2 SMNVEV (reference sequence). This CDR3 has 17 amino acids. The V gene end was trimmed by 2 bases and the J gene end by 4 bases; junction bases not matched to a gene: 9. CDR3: CASSLGAGGPDADTQYF. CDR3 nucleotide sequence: TGTGCCAGCAGTTTAGGAGCGGGAGGGCCGGATGCAGATACGCAGTATTTT.

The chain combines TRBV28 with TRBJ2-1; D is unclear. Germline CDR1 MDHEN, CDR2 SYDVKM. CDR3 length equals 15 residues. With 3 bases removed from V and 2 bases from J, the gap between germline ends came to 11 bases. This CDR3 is CASSLSSLAYNEQFF. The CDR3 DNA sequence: TGTGCCAGCAGTTTGTCCAGTCTAGCCTACAATGAGCAGTTCTTC.

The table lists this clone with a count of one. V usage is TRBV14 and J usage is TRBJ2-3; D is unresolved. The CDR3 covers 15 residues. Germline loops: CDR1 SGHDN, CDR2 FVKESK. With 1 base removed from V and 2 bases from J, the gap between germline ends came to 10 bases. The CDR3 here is CASSQAVLPTDTQYF. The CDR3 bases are TGTGCCAGCAGCCAAGCTGTACTCCCCACAGATACGCAGTATTTT.

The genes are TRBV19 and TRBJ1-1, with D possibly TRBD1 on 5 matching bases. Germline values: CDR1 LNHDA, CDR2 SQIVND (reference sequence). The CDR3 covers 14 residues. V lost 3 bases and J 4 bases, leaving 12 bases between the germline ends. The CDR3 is CASSIGRGTTEAFF. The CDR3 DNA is TGTGCCAGTAGTATCGGGCGGGGGACCACTGAAGCTTTCTTT.

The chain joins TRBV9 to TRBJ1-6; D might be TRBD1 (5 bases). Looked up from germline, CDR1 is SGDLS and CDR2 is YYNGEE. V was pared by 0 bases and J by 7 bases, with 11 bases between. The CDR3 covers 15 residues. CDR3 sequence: CASSVATGGNSPLHF. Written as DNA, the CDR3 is TGTGCCAGCAGCGTAGCTACGGGGGGGAATTCACCCCTCCACTTT.

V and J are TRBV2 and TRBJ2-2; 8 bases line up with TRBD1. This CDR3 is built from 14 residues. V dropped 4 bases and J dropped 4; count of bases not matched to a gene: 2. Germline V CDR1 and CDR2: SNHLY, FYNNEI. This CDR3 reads CASSAGGSTGELFF. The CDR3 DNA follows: TGTGCCAGCAGTGCAGGGGGCAGCACCGGGGAGCTGTTTTTT.

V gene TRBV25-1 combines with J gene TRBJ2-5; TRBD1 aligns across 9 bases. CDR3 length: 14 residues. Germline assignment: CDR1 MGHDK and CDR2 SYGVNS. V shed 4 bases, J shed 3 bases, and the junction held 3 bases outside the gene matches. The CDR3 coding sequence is TGTGCCAGCAGTGCCAGGACAGGGGAAGAGACCCAGTACTTC. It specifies CASSARTGEETQYF.

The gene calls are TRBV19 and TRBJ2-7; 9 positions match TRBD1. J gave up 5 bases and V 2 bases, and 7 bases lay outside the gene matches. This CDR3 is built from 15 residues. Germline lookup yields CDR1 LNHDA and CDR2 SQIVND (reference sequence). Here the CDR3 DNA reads TGTGCCAGTAGTATATCCCCGACAGGGGGAAACGAGCAGTACTTC. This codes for CASSISPTGGNEQYF.

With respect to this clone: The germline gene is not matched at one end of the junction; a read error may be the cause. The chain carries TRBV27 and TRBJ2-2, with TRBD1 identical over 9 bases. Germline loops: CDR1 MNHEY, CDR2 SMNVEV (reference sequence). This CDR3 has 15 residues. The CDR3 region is CASSRDRVNPGELFF. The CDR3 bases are TGTGCCAGCAGTCGGGACAGGGTGAACCCCGGGGAGCTGTTTTTT.

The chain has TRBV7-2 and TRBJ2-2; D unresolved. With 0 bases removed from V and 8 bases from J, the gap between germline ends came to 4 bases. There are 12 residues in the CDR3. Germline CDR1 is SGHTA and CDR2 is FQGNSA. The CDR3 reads CASSLARGELFF. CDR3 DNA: TGTGCCAGCAGCTTAGCGAGGGGGGAGCTGTTTTTT.

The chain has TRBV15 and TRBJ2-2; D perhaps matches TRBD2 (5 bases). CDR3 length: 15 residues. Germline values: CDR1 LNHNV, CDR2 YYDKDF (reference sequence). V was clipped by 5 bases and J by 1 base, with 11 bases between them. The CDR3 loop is CATSGIGVNTGELFF. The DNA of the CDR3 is TGTGCCACCAGCGGAATCGGGGTGAACACCGGGGAGCTGTTTTTT.

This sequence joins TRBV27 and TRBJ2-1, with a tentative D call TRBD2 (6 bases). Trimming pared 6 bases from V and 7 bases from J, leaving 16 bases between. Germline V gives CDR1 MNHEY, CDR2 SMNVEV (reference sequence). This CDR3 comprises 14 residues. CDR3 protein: CASSLRRGENEQFF. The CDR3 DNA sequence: TGTGCCAGCAGCTTACGGAGGGGTGAGAATGAGCAGTTCTTC.

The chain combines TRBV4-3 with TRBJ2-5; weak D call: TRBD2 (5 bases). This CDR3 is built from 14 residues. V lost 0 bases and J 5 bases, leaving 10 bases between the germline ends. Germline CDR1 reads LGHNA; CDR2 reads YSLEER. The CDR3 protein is CASSQDRGSETQYF. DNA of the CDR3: TGCGCCAGCAGCCAAGATAGAGGGTCGGAGACCCAGTACTTC.

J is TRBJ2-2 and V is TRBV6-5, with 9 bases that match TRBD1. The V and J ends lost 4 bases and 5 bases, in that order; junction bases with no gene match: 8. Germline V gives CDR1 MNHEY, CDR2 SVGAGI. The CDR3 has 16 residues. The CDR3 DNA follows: TGTGCCAGCAGTTTACCCGGGACAGGGTTAACCGGGGAGCTGTTTTTT. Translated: CASSLPGTGLTGELFF.